Included here is one TCR beta chain sequence, with context. There are 13 residues in the CDR3. V lost 7 bases to trimming and J lost 0 bases, with 9 bases between them. Germline V gives CDR1 LGHDT, CDR2 YNNKEL (reference sequence). Per the authors' pipeline: Counts of nucleated cells, estimated from reference gene primer amplification, were obtained. The table came from immunoSEQ multiplex PCR; TCRdb's copy has only in-frame clones and leaves some out. V and J calls plus clone size are reproduced from that table; the DNA served to infer D and trimming. This sample yields about 220,000 clones, of which more than 70% are seen a single time; approximately 4% belongs to the top ten. The data are from a study of blood T cell repertoires in COVID-19. The wider study: Both acute and convalescent COVID-19 samples were obtained from the United States, Italy and Spain.

The chain uses TRBV3-1 (or the pseudogene TRBV3-2) and TRBJ1-2; weak D call: TRBD1 (5 bases). The sequence came from a woman of 80 years or more with acute or convalescent COVID-19. Specimen: peripheral blood. The CDR3 DNA reads as TGTGCCAGCAAAGGGGAAGCTAACTATGGCTACACCTTC. This gives the protein CASKGEANYGYTF.